The text below deals with one T cell receptor (beta chain). Antigen: not known. Trimming removed 2 bases from V and 2 bases from J, with 6 bases in between. The CDR3 contains 13 residues. Scientists isolated CD4+ T cells after an approximately 10-day culture period ended. The vaccine given was either BNT162b2 or mRNA-1273, in two doses. The entry originates in a study of vaccination effects on CD4 cells after COVID-19. Study-wide background: With around 10 ug/ml peptides and roughly 9.4 IU/ml IL-2, approximately 2.2 million PBMC per well were cultured. Study-level findings and limits: Relatively few convalescent patients took part in the study, which had no early post-infection timepoints. Only 1 of 255 vaccine-induced clones from healthy vaccinees cross-reacted with common cold coronaviruses.

Measured with immunoSEQ multiplex PCR; TCRdb has only the in-frame clones, and not every one. Among more than 55,000 clones listed, approximately 81% were seen once. This chain connects TRBV12-3 or TRBV12-4 to TRBJ1-2; D is uncertain. Sample: CD4+ T cells from PBMCs cultured without peptide, taken after COVID-19 vaccination. The clonotype comes from a human donor who received a COVID-19 vaccine. The CDR3 reads CASSLHGNYGYTF. The DNA for the CDR3 is TGTGCCAGCAGTTTACACGGGAACTATGGCTACACCTTC.